This T cell receptor beta chain was documented in a study of neoadjuvant anti-PD-1 for oral cavity cancer. In the study overall: Non-progressing patients received a fourth nivolumab dose near day 43, then surgery on days 50-56.

Worth noting for this clone: Its antigen is not known.

Study observations and caveats: Higher pretreatment Treg/Th17 ratios tracked higher pretreatment blood clonality. TCR analyses covered only three patients per response group.

The data were produced by immunoSEQ multiplex PCR, yet TCRdb's version contains in-frame clones alone and is incomplete. The sample lists 9,500 to 12,000 clones; roughly 67% were seen once. Time point here: after neoadjuvant nivolumab, at surgical resection. The receptor's source is a person aged 35-80 years with oral cavity squamous cell carcinoma. The specimen comprised tumor tissue, sampled after nivolumab (anti-PD-1) treatment.

The CDR3 here is CASSRGDGYTF. CDR3 sequence (DNA): TGTGCCAGCAGCCGGGGGGATGGCTACACCTTC. J is TRBJ1-2 and V is TRBV7-2; D is possibly TRBD1 (5 bases). Germline V gives CDR1 SGHTA, CDR2 FQGNSA. V was clipped by 5 bases and J by 6 bases, with 7 bases between them. This CDR3 is built from 11 residues.